The T cell receptor (beta chain) described here comes from a study of spatial heterogeneity in lung cancer. Time point of the sample: sample taken at primary tumor resection. Overall study results and limits: When ubiquitous and regional expanded TCRs were counted, their numbers tracked ubiquitous and regional nonsynonymous mutations, respectively. Beta chains had an estimated 13% coverage of tumor T cells, and alpha chains had roughly 7%. In tumors, expanded intratumoral alpha and beta TCR counts tracked mutation counts.

Per the germline V gene, CDR1 is SGHVS and CDR2 is FQNEAQ. The ends were cut back, 6 bases at V and 0 bases at J, with 15 bases in the middle. The CDR3 spans 16 residues. A single record per CDR3 protein comes from TCRdb applying MiXCR to the 5' RACE reads. Of 8,000 to 9,500 distinct CDR3 sequences listed, 2.9% were seen once; the top ten hold roughly 13%. The sample holds many counts of this clonotype. Its antigen remains unidentified. The chain employs TRBV7-8 and TRBJ1-3, with D unresolved. This TCR was sampled from a male donor with early-stage non-small cell lung cancer. This sample comprised lung tumor tissue, obtained at surgery. The CDR3 coding sequence is TGTGCCAGCAGTTACGGGGTGGACCACTCTGGAAACACCATATATTTT. Residues: CASSYGVDHSGNTIYF.